This TCR beta chain was sequenced during a study of CD8 T cells in Susac syndrome. As to this clonotype: Since no conserved phenylalanine or tryptophan closes the CDR3, a read error is the likely cause.

From blood CD8+ and CD4+ T cells, TCR beta sequences were generated. V gave up 5 bases and J gave up 4 bases, with 11 bases separating them. Germline V gives CDR1 MNHEY, CDR2 SVGAGI. This CDR3 has 13 amino acids. cDNA came from about 0.5 to 1 ug RNA primed by random hexamers. TCRdb independently ran MiXCR on the immunoSEQ multiplex PCR reads; one entry per CDR3 protein. The sample has about 440,000 distinct CDR3 sequences, more than 80% seen once. The chain employs TRBV6-5 and TRBJ1-1; D might be TRBD1 (6 bases). Sequencing used CD8+ T cells from PBMCs. This clonotype originated in a human donor with multiple sclerosis. The CDR3 DNA follows: TGTGCCAGCAGTCGAACAGGGTCCACTGAAGCTTTCCTT. Encoded protein: CASSRTGSTEAFL.